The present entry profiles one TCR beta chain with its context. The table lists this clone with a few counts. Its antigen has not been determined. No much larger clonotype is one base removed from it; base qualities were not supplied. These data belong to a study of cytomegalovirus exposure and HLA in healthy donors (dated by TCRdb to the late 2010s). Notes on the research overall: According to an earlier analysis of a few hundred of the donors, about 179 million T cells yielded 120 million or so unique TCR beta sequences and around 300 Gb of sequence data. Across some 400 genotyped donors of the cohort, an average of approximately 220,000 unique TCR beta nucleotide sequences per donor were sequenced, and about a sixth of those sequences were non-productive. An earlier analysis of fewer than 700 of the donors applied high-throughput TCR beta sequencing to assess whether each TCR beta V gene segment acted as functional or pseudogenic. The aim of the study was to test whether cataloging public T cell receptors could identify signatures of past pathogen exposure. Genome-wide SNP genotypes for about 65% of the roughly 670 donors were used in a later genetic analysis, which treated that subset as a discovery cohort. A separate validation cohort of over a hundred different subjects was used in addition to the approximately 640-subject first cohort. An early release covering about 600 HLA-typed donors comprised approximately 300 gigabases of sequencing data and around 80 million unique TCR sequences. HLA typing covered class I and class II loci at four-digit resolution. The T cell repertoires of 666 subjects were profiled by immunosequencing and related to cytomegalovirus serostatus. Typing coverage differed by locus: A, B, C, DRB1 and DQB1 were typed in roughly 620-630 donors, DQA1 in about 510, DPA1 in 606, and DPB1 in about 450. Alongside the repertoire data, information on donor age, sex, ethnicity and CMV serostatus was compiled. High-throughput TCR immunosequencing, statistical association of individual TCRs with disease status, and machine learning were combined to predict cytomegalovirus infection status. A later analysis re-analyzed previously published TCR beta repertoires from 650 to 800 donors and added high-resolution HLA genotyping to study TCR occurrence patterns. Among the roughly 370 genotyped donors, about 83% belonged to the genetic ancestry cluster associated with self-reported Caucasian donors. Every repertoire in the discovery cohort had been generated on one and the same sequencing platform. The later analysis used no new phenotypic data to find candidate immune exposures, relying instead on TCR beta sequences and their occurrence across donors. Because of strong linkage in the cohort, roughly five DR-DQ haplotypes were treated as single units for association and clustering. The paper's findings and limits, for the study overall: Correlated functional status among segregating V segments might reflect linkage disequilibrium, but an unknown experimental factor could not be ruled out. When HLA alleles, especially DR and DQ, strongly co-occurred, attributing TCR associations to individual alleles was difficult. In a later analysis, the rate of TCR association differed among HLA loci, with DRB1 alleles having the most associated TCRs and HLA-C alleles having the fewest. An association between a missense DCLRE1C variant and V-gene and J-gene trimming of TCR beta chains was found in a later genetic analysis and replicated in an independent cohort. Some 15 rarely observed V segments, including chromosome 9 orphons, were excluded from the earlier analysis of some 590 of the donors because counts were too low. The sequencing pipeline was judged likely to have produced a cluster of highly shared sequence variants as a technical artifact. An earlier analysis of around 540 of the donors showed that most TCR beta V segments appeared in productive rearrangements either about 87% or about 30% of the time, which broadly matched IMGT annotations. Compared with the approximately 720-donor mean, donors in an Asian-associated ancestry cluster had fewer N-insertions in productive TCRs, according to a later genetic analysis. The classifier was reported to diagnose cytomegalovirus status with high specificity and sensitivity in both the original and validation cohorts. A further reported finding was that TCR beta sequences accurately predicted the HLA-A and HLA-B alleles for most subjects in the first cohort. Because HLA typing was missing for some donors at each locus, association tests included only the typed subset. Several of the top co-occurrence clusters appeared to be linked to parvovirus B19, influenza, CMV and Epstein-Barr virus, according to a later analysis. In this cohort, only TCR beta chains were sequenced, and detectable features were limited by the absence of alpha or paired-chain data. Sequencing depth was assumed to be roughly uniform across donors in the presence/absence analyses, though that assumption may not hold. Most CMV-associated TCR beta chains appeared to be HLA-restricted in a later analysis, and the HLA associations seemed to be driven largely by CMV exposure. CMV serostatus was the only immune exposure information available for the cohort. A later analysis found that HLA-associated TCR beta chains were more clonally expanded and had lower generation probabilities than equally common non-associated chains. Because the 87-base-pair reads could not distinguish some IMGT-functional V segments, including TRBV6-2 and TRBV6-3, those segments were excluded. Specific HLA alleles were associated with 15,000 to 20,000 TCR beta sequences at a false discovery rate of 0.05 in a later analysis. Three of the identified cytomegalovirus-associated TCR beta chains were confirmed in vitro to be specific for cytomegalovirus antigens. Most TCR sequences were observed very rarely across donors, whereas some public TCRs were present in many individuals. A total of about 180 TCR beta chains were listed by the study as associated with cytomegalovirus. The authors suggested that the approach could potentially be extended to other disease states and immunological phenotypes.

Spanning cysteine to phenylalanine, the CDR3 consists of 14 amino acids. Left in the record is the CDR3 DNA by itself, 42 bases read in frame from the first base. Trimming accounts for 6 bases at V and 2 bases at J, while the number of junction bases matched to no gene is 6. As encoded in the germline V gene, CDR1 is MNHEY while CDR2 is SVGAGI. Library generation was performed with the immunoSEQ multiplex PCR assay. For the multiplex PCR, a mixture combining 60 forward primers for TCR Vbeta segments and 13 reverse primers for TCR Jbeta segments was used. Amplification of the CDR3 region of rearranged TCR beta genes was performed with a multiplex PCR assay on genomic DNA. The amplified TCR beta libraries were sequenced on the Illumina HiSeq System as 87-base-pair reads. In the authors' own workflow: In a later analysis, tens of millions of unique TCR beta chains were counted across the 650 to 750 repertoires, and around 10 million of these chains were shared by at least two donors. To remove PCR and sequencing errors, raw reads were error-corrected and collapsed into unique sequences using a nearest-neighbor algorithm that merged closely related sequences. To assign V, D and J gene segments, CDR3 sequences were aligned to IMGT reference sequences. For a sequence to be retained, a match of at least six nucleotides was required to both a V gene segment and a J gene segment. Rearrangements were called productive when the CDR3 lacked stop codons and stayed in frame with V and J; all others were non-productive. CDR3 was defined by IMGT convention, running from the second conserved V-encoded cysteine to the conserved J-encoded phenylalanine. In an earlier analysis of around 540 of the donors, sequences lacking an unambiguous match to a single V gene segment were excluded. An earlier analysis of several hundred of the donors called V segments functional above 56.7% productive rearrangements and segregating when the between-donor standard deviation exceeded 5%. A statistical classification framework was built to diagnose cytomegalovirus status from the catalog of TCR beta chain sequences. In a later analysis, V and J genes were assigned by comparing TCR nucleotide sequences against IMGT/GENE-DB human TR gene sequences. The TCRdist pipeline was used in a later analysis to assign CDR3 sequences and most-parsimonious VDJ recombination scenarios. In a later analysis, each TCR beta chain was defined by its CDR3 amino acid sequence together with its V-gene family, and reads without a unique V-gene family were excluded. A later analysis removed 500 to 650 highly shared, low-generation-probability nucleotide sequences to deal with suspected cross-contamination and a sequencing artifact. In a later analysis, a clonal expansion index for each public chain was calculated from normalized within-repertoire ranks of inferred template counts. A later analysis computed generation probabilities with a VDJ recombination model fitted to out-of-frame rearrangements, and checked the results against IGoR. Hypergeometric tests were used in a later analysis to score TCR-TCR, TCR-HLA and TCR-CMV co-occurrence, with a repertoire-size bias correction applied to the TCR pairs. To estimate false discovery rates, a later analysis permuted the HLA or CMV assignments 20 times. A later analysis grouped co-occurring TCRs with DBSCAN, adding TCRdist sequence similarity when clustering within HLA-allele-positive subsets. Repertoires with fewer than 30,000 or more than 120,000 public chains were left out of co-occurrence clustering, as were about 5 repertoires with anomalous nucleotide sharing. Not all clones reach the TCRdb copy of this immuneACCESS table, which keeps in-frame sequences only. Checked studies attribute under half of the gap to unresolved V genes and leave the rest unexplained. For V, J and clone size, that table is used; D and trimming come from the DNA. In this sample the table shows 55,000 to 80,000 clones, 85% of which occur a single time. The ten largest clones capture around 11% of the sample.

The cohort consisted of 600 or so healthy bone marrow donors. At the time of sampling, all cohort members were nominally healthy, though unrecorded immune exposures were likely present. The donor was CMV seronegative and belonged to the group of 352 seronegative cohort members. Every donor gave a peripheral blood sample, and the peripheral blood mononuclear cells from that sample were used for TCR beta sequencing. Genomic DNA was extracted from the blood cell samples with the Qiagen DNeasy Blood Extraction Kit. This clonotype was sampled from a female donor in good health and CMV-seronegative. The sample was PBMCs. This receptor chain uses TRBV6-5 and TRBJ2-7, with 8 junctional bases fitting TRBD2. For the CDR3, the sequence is CASRLTSGTYEQYF. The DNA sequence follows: TGTGCCAGCAGACTCACTAGCGGTACCTACGAGCAGTACTTC.